The rows below give T cell receptor beta chains drawn from one sample of a study of STAT5B mutations in CD4+ large granular lymphocyte leukemia. Some clones are missing from TCRdb's copy, which holds only in-frame ones; the method was immunoSEQ multiplex PCR. The repertoire holds about 38,000 clones, with about 82% as singletons. The sequenced sample consisted of CD4+ T cells from blood buffy coats. These receptors all stem from a human donor in good health. Both conserved end residues are part of each CDR3. The order of the fields is D gene, V gene, CDR3 protein. D genes are given only for firm matches.

d_gene: .
v_gene: TRBV27
CDR3aa: CASSSSSGANVLTF

d_gene: .
v_gene: TRBV4-1
CDR3aa: CASTTAPDRPNTEAFF

d_gene: TRBD1
v_gene: TRBV6-6
CDR3aa: CASNRQGAAEAFF

d_gene: .
v_gene: TRBV15
CDR3aa: CATSSTHGKAKNIQYF

d_gene: .
v_gene: TRBV5-1
CDR3aa: CASSLQGHEQFF

d_gene: .
v_gene: TRBV18
CDR3aa: CASSPPGNTEAFF

d_gene: .
v_gene: TRBV7-6
CDR3aa: CASSLVKGNTEAFF

d_gene: .
v_gene: TRBV15
CDR3aa: CATSRDRGAELETQYF

d_gene: TRBD2
v_gene: TRBV25-1
CDR3aa: CASKASGGYNEQFF

d_gene: TRBD1
v_gene: TRBV5-6
CDR3aa: CASSLVGQGRATEAFF

d_gene: TRBD1
v_gene: TRBV30
CDR3aa: CAWERTGGNQPQHF

d_gene: .
v_gene: TRBV5-1
CDR3aa: CASSSDLGVIGYTF

d_gene: .
v_gene: TRBV5-1
CDR3aa: CASSFWGSTDTQYF

d_gene: .
v_gene: TRBV11-1
CDR3aa: CASSLGDRSFMNTEAFF

d_gene: .
v_gene: TRBV28
CDR3aa: CASSFVAVQETQYF

d_gene: TRBD1
v_gene: TRBV6-1
CDR3aa: CASKIQGNQPQHF

d_gene: TRBD1
v_gene: TRBV5-1
CDR3aa: CASSLGQGGEKLFF

d_gene: TRBD2
v_gene: TRBV30
CDR3aa: CAGRTSGGDEQFF

d_gene: TRBD1
v_gene: TRBV18
CDR3aa: CASSPSTGGRSPLHF

d_gene: .
v_gene: TRBV2
CDR3aa: CASSLTAREQYF

d_gene: .
v_gene: TRBV28
CDR3aa: CASSFSPTNEKLFF

d_gene: TRBD2
v_gene: TRBV13
CDR3aa: CASSPRGTRAWEQYF

d_gene: .
v_gene: TRBV19
CDR3aa: CASSTRNRVLYGYTF

d_gene: TRBD1
v_gene: TRBV4-1
CDR3aa: CASSQSAPGQGNTGELFF

d_gene: .
v_gene: TRBV19
CDR3aa: CASSPGTVYGYTF

d_gene: .
v_gene: TRBV5-1
CDR3aa: CASSFEGDVTQYF

d_gene: TRBD1
v_gene: TRBV6-5
CDR3aa: CASSKGQGAYEQYF

d_gene: .
v_gene: TRBV19
CDR3aa: CASSKSENEKLFF

d_gene: .
v_gene: TRBV30
CDR3aa: CASRQDLAKNIQYF

d_gene: .
v_gene: TRBV7-2
CDR3aa: CASSPNEGPVETQYF

d_gene: TRBD2
v_gene: TRBV6-5
CDR3aa: CASSYEAGLAGNIQYF

d_gene: .
v_gene: TRBV30
CDR3aa: CAWSVGQPQHF

d_gene: .
v_gene: TRBV10-3
CDR3aa: CASTGGGNQPQHF

d_gene: .
v_gene: TRBV19
CDR3aa: CASSIGGLWEKLFF

d_gene: .
v_gene: TRBV5-1
CDR3aa: CASRHPGPNTEAFF

d_gene: .
v_gene: TRBV7-3
CDR3aa: CASSPRGTGELFF

d_gene: .
v_gene: TRBV5-1
CDR3aa: CASSLALAADEQYF

d_gene: .
v_gene: TRBV6-1
CDR3aa: CALASSTDTQYF

d_gene: .
v_gene: TRBV19
CDR3aa: CASSIRGRGGNTIYF